What follows describes a single T cell receptor beta chain. The sample belongs to a study of blood T cell repertoires in COVID-19. The CDR3 covers 14 residues. V was pared by 3 bases and J by 4 bases, with 10 bases between. The germline V gene encodes CDR1 KGHSH and CDR2 LQKENI. Generated by immunoSEQ multiplex PCR, the TCRdb table keeps only in-frame clones and is missing some. The sample lists roughly 150,000 clones, roughly four fifths seen once, with around 7.8% in the top ten. This TCR was recovered from a man in his forties or fifties who had recovered from COVID-19. The J gene is TRBJ2-1, the V gene TRBV18, with D possibly matching TRBD2 (5 bases). Sequenced input: PBMCs or T cells enriched from blood (not recorded which). The CDR3 sequence is CASSPSRGYNEQFF. In DNA form, the CDR3 reads TGTGCCAGCTCACCTTCCCGGGGATACAATGAGCAGTTCTTC.